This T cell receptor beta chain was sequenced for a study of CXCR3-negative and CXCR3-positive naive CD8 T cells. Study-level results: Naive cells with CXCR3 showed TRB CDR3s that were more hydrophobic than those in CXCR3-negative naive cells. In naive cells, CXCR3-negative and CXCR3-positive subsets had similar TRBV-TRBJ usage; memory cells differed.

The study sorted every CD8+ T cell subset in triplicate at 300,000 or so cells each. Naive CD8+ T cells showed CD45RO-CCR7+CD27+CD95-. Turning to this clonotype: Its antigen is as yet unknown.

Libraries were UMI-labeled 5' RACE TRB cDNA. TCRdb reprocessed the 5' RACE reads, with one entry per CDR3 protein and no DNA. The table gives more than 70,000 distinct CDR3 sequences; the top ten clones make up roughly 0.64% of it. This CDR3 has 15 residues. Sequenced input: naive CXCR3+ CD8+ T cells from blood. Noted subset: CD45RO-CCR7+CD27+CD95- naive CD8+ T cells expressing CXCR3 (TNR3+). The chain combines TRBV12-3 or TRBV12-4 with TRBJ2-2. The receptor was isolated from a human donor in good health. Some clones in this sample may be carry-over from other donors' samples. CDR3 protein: CASTFSGSETGELFF.